Listed below are T cell receptor beta chains from one sample, sequenced in a study of CD4 T cells in relation to SARS-CoV-2 and coronaviruses. Their antigens are not known. Sequencing used immunoSEQ multiplex PCR; TCRdb keeps in-frame clones, though not all of them. Altogether about 28,000 clones are present, roughly 72% being singletons, with the ten largest covering over 12%. Sequencing was carried out using CD4+ T cells from PBMCs, cultured in vitro. The receptors originated from a human donor in good health. Both conserved end residues are part of each CDR3. The D gene is left open where the match is weak. A clone size is listed for some rows: how often the clone was seen (once, few, many), or a class if it is expanded.

abundance	d_gene	v_gene	j_gene	CDR3aa	CDR3nt
.	.	TRBV6-5	TRBJ1-2	CASSPGGGVYGYTF	TGTGCCAGCAGCCCGGGGGGGGGAGTCTATGGCTACACCTTC
few	.	TRBV4-3	TRBJ1-1	CASSQGGQREAFF	TGCGCCAGCAGCCAAGGCGGACAGAGAGAAGCTTTCTTT
.	.	TRBV25-1	TRBJ2-1	CASSAPPQGQGSNEQFF	TGTGCCAGCAGTGCCCCCCCCCAGGGCCAAGGCAGCAATGAGCAGTTCTTC
.	.	TRBV5-1	TRBJ2-2	CASSLAGAGRNTGELFF	TGCGCCAGCAGCTTGGCCGGGGCAGGGCGAAACACCGGGGAGCTGTTTTTT
.	.	TRBV28	TRBJ1-3	CASSLPGDTSGNTIYF	TGTGCCAGCAGTTTGCCAGGGGATACCTCTGGAAACACCATATATTTT
.	TRBD1	TRBV12-3/TRBV12-4	TRBJ1-2	CASRTGQGWGYTF	TGTGCCAGCAGAACTGGACAGGGCTGGGGCTACACCTTC
.	TRBD1	TRBV6-5	TRBJ2-1	CASRPGQGVWEQFF	TGTGCCAGCAGGCCGGGACAGGGGGTCTGGGAGCAGTTCTTC
.	TRBD1	TRBV9	TRBJ2-7	CASSLLLRQDRAPREQYF	TGTGCCAGCAGCCTTCTCCTCCGGCAGGACAGGGCTCCGAGGGAGCAGTACTTC
.	TRBD1	TRBV5-1	TRBJ2-3	CASSLDRGRTDTQYF	TGCGCCAGCAGCTTGGACAGGGGGCGGACAGATACGCAGTATTTT
.	TRBD2	TRBV7-3	TRBJ2-1	CASSSQLAGASNEQFF	TGTGCCAGCAGCTCTCAATTAGCGGGAGCGTCCAATGAGCAGTTCTTC
few	TRBD2	TRBV11-2	TRBJ2-4	CASSPGGKGAKNIQYF	TGTGCCAGCAGCCCGGGGGGTAAGGGAGCCAAAAACATTCAGTACTTC
few	.	TRBV7-2	TRBJ2-2	CASSPSGNTGELFF	TGTGCCAGCAGCCCAAGCGGGAACACCGGGGAGCTGTTTTTT
medium-sized	.	TRBV12-5	TRBJ1-2	CASVALGLVNYGYTF	TGTGCTAGTGTCGCCCTAGGACTGGTTAACTATGGCTACACCTTC
.	.	TRBV19	TRBJ2-2	CASSIAWKGQLFF	TGTGCCAGTAGTATAGCCTGGAAGGGCCAGCTGTTTTTT
.	TRBD2	TRBV11-2	TRBJ2-1	CASSLVVAGGSYNEQFF	TGTGCCAGCAGCTTAGTGGTAGCGGGAGGCTCCTACAATGAGCAGTTCTTC
.	.	TRBV9	TRBJ1-2	CASSVEIGGDYGYTF	TGTGCCAGCAGCGTAGAGATAGGGGGGGACTATGGCTACACCTTC
.	.	TRBV6-2/TRBV6-3	TRBJ2-3	CASSYRFGSHEKDTQYF	TGTGCCAGCAGTTACAGATTCGGGAGCCATGAAAAAGATACGCAGTATTTT
once	TRBD2	TRBV7-8	TRBJ2-2	CASSRGLAGGGTGELFF	TGTGCCAGCAGCCGCGGACTAGCGGGAGGTGGAACCGGGGAGCTGTTTTTT
once	TRBD2	TRBV6-2/TRBV6-3	TRBJ2-7	CASSQPGTSVYEQYF	TGTGCCAGCAGCCAACCGGGGACTAGCGTCTACGAGCAGTACTTC
.	.	TRBV3-1/TRBV3-2	TRBJ1-2	CASRHATMGYGYTF	TGTGCCAGCAGACACGCCACGATGGGCTATGGCTACACCTTC
.	.	TRBV7-2	TRBJ1-5	CASSSTGSWGNQPQHF	TGTGCCAGCAGCTCCACAGGGTCGTGGGGCAATCAGCCCCAGCATTTT
.	.	TRBV5-8	TRBJ1-2	CASSLAGGDGYGYTF	TGTGCCAGCAGCTTGGCTGGGGGCGACGGCTATGGCTACACCTTC
.	TRBD1	TRBV5-1	TRBJ1-2	CASSSGQWMGYTF	TGCGCCAGCAGCTCGGGACAGTGGATGGGCTACACCTTC
.	.	TRBV7-9	TRBJ1-2	CASGGSWAMNYGYTF	TGTGCCAGTGGGGGGTCATGGGCTATGAACTATGGCTACACCTTC
few	TRBD1	TRBV2	TRBJ1-6	CASTERQGIESPLHF	TGTGCCAGCACCGAAAGACAGGGAATAGAATCACCCCTCCACTTT
.	.	TRBV10-2	TRBJ2-1	CASKGLRGTKFF	TGCGCCAGCAAGGGCTTAAGGGGGACGAAATTCTTC
few	.	TRBV5-1	TRBJ2-1	CASSGRLGVGRNEQFF	TGCGCCAGCAGCGGCAGACTAGGCGTTGGTAGGAATGAGCAGTTCTTC
.	TRBD2	TRBV4-1	TRBJ2-5	CASSRRTWYSGGAQETQYF	TGCGCCAGCAGCCGACGTACATGGTATAGCGGGGGGGCCCAAGAGACCCAGTACTTC